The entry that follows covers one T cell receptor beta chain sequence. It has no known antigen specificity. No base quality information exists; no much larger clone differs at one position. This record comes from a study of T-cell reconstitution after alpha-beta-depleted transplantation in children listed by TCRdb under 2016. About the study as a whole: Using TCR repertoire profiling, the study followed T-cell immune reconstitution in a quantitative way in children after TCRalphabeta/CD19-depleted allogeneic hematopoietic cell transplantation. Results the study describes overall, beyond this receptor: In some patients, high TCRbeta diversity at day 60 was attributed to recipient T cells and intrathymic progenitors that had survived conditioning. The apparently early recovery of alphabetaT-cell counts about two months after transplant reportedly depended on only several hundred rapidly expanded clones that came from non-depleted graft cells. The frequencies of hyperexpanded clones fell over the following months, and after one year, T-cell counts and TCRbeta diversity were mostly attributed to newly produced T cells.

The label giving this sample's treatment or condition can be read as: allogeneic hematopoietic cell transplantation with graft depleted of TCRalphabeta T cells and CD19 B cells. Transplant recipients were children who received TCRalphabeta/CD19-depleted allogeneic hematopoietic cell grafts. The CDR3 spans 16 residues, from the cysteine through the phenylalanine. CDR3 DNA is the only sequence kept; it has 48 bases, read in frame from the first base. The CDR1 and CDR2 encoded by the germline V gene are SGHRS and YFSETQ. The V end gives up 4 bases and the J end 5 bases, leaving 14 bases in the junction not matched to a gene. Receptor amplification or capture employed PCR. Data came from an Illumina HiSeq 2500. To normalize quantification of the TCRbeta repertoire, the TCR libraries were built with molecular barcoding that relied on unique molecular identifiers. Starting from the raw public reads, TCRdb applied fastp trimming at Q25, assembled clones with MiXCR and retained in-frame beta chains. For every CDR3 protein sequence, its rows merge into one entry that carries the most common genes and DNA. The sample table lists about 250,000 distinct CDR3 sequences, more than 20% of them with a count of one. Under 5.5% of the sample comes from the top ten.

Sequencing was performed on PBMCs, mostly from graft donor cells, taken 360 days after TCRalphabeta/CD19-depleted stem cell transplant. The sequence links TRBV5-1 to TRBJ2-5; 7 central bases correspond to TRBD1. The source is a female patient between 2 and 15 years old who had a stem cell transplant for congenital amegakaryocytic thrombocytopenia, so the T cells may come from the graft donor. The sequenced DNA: TGCGCCAGCAGCCTACACGGGACAGAAACCTCGGAGACCCAGTACTTC. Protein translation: CASSLHGTETSETQYF. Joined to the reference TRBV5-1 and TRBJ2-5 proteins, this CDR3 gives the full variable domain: KAGVTQTPRYLIKTRGQQVTLSCSPISGHRSVSWYQQTPGQGLQFLFEYFSETQRNKGNFPGRFSGRQFSNSRSEMNVSTLELGDSALYLCASSLHGTETSETQYFGPGTRLLVL.